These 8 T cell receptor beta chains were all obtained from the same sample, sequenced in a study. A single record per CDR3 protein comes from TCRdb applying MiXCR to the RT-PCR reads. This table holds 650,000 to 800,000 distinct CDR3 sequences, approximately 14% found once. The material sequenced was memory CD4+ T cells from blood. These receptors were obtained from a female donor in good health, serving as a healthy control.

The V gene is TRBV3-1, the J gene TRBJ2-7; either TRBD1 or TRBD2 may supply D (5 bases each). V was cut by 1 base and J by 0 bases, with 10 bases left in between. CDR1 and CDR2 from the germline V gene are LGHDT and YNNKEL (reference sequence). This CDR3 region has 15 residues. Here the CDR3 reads CASSQGGTDSYEQYF. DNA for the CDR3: TGTGCCAGCAGCCAAGGAGGGACCGACTCCTACGAGCAGTACTTC.

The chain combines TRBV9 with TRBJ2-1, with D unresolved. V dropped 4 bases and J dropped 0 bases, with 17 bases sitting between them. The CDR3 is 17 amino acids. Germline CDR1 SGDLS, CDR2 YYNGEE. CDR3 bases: TGTGCCAGCAGCCCACGTTCCGCGGCTGACTCCTACAATGAGCAGTTCTTC. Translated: CASSPRSAADSYNEQFF.

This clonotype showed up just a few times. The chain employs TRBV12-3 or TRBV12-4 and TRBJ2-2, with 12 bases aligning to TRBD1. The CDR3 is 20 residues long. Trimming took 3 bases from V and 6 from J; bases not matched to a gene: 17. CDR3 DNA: TGTGCCAGCAGTTTGATATGGGGCCTGCCGGGACAGGGGGCGCCCGGGGAGCTGTTTTTT. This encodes CASSLIWGLPGQGAPGELFF.

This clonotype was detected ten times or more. CDR3 coding DNA: TGCAGTGCTAGCTATGCCCCGACGGGCACAGATACGCAGTATTTT. Translating gives CSASYAPTGTDTQYF. The chain joins TRBV20-1 to TRBJ2-3; D is unresolved. The V gene's germline CDR1 is DFQATT and CDR2 SNEGSKA (reference sequence). This CDR3 region has 15 residues. V was shortened by 3 bases and J by 1 base, with 14 bases between the two germline ends.

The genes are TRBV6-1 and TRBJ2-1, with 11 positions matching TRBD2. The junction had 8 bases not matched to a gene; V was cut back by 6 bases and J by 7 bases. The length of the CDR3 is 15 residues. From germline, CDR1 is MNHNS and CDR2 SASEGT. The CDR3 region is CASRTLAGGPNEQFF. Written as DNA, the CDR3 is TGTGCCAGCAGGACCTTAGCGGGAGGGCCAAATGAGCAGTTCTTC.

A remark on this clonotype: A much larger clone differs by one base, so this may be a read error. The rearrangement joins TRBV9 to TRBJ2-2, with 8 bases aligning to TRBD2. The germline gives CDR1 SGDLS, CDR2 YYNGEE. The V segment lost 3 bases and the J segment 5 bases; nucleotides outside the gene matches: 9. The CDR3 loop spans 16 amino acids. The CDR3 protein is CASSERRGGRTGELFF. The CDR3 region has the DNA TGTGCCAGCAGCGAACGACGCGGGGGGAGGACCGGGGAGCTGTTTTTT.

Here the CDR3 DNA reads TGTGCCAGCAGTCCACAGAGCGGGCCCGCCTACGAGCAGTACTTC. Its protein is CASSPQSGPAYEQYF. The V and J genes are TRBV28 and TRBJ2-7; tentatively, D is TRBD2 (6 bases). CDR3 length: 15 amino acids. Trimming pared 5 bases from V and 2 bases from J, leaving 16 bases between. Germline V gene data show CDR1 as MDHEN and CDR2 as SYDVKM.

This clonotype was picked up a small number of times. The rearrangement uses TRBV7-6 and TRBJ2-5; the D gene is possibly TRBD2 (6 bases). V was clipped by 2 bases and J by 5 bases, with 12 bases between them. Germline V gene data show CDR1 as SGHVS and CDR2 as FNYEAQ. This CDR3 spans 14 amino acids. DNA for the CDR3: TGTGCCAGCAGCTTAACTAGCTCGGGGGAGACCCAGTACTTC. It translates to CASSLTSSGETQYF. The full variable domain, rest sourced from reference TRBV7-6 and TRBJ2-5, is GAGVSQSPRYKVTKRGQDVALRCDPISGHVSLYWYRQALGQGPEFLTYFNYEAQQDKSGLPNDRFSAERPEGSISTLTIQRTEQRDSAMYRCASSLTSSGETQYFGPGTRLLVL.